The entry that follows covers one T cell receptor beta chain sequence. Antigen unknown. This sample stems from a study of T cell repertoires in cytomegalovirus infection. The overall study: An indication of both CMV infection and matching HLA type came from public TCR beta signatures. Study results and caveats: Summed frequency of public TCR beta families distinguished CMV carriers with the relevant HLA. The ex vivo response was dominated by HLA-C-restricted CMV-specific TCR beta clonotypes.

In TCRdb, the reads were re-called with MiXCR into one record per CDR3 protein. The repertoire holds around 300,000 distinct CDR3 sequences, with about 25% as singletons. With 6 bases removed from V and 4 bases from J, the gap between germline ends came to 18 bases. This CDR3 is built from 15 residues. Germline-derived CDR1 and CDR2 are SGHAT and FQNNGV. This chain joins TRBV11-2 and TRBJ1-2, with a weak D call TRBD1 (6 bases). What was sequenced was PBMCs. The TCR sequence derives from a human donor in good health (CMV status not recorded). Some clones in this sample may be carry-over from other donors' samples. The CDR3 sequence is CASSSGTPGPYGYTF. CDR3 DNA: TGTGCCAGCAGTTCCGGGACACCCGGACCCTATGGCTACACCTTC.